The entry below describes one T cell receptor (beta chain). This record comes from a study of blood T cells in healthy people across ages. The CDR3 runs to 17 residues. Germline assignment: CDR1 LNHDA and CDR2 SQIVND (reference sequence). The junction had 8 bases not matched to a gene; V was cut back by 4 bases and J by 2 bases. The second PCR ran roughly 7 to 12 cycles with a sample-barcoded 5' primer and J-beta primers. TCRdb analysed the 5' RACE reads with MiXCR anew, one entry per CDR3 protein. The data hold about 730,000 distinct CDR3 sequences, with approximately 39% observed a single time. The source of this sequence is an older woman in good health. This sequence joins TRBV19 and TRBJ2-7; 13 bases align to TRBD2. The sample consisted of blood. The CDR3 coding sequence is TGTGCCAGTAGTAGGGGACTAGCGGGGCGTAATCCCTACGAGCAGTACTTC. The encoded protein is CASSRGLAGRNPYEQYF.